This entry lists 8 T cell receptor beta chains sequenced from one sample in a study of cytomegalovirus exposure and HLA in healthy donors. A multiplex PCR was run with 60 Vbeta primers and 13 Jbeta primers. Assay used: immunoSEQ multiplex PCR; TCRdb lists only in-frame clones, some missing. This table has over 250,000 clones, under 80% appearing once. The sequencing input was PBMCs. The origin of the receptors is a female donor in good health and CMV-seronegative.

This clone was picked up a small number of times. V usage is TRBV7-2 and J usage is TRBJ2-3, with D hard to call. V dropped 1 base and J dropped 2 bases, with 4 bases sitting between them. Germline loops: CDR1 SGHTA, CDR2 FQGNSA. There are 13 residues in the CDR3. The CDR3 DNA follows: TGTGCCAGCAGCTTAGGGCCCACAGATACGCAGTATTTT. Translated, it gives CASSLGPTDTQYF.

In nucleotides, the CDR3 is TGTGCCAGCAGCTTAATGGGAGGGTCGGGACAGCCCCAGCATTTT. It codes for CASSLMGGSGQPQHF. This sequence joins TRBV7-9 and TRBJ1-5; D not certain. CDR1 and CDR2 (germline): SEHNR, FQNEAQ (reference sequence). This CDR3 spans 15 amino acids. V was trimmed by 2 bases and J by 7 bases, leaving 15 bases between them.

V usage is TRBV19 and J usage is TRBJ2-7, with D perhaps matching TRBD2 (5 bases). The CDR3 sequence is 15 residues long. The germline gives CDR1 LNHDA, CDR2 SQIVND (reference sequence). Trimming removed 3 bases at V and 2 bases at J, with 14 bases between. The DNA for the CDR3 is TGTGCCAGTAGTATTCAGGACTCCCCGCCCTACGAGCAGTACTTC. Residues: CASSIQDSPPYEQYF.

The genes are TRBV6-1 and TRBJ2-1; TRBD1 aligns across 8 bases. The germline gives CDR1 MNHNS, CDR2 SASEGT. The CDR3 spans 16 residues. J gave up 6 bases and V 1 base, and 8 bases lay outside the gene matches. The CDR3 here is CASSEDGGQGLNEQFF. In DNA, the CDR3 is TGTGCCAGCAGTGAAGATGGAGGACAGGGCCTCAATGAGCAGTTCTTC.

The chain joins TRBV19 to TRBJ1-5; the D gene is possibly TRBD1 (5 bases). CDR3 size: 15 residues. The V and J ends lost 3 bases and 6 bases respectively, with 15 bases between them. Looked up from germline, CDR1 is LNHDA and CDR2 is SQIVND (reference sequence). The CDR3 nucleotides read TGTGCCAGTAGTATGGGGCGGTCTATCACTCAGCCCCAGCATTTT. Translation: CASSMGRSITQPQHF.

The gene calls are TRBV6-6 and TRBJ2-3; a weak D match, TRBD2 (6 bases). Trimming shortened V by 6 bases and J by 0 bases, and 13 bases separated the two germline ends. Looked up from germline, CDR1 is MNHNY and CDR2 is SVGAGI (reference sequence). CDR3 size: 15 residues. Written as DNA, the CDR3 is TGTGCCAGCAGAGACGGGACTTATAGCACAGATACGCAGTATTTT. It codes for CASRDGTYSTDTQYF.

The rearrangement joins TRBV7-9 to TRBJ1-1; the D gene is possibly TRBD1 (6 bases). This CDR3 spans 15 amino acids. Germline values: CDR1 SEHNR, CDR2 FQNEAQ (reference sequence). V lost 5 bases to trimming and J lost 0 bases, with 13 bases between them. The CDR3 DNA follows: TGTGCCAGCAGCCCCCAAAGGGGGTTGAACACTGAAGCTTTCTTT. Amino acid sequence: CASSPQRGLNTEAFF.

The V and J genes are TRBV5-1 and TRBJ2-7, with 8 bases fitting TRBD1. CDR1 is SGHRS and CDR2 is YFSETQ in the germline V gene. Germline trimming cut 0 bases from V and 3 bases from J; bases unmatched to any gene: 8. This CDR3 has 16 residues. The chain's CDR3 is CASSLGVGQAIYEQYF. CDR3 sequence (DNA): TGCGCCAGCAGCTTGGGGGTGGGACAGGCGATCTACGAGCAGTACTTC.